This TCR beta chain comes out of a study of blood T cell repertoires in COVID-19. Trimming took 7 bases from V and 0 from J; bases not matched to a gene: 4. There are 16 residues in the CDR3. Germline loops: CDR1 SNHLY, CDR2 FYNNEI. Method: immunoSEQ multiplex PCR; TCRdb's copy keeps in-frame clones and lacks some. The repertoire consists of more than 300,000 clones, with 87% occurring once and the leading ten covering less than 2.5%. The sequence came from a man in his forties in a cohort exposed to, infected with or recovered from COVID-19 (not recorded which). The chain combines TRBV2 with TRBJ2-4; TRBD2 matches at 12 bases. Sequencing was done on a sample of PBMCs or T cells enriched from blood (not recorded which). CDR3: CASKLAGGLAKNIQYF. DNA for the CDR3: TGTGCCAGCAAGCTAGCGGGAGGGCTAGCCAAAAACATTCAGTACTTC.